Listed here are 2 T cell receptor beta chains from one sample, sequenced in a study of OX40 agonist ivuxolimab in advanced cancers. Measured with immunoSEQ multiplex PCR; TCRdb has only the in-frame clones, and not every one. The table has approximately 96,000 clones, about 90% seen once. Sequenced material: CD4+ or CD8+ T cells sorted from blood, taken in a trial of the OX40 agonist ivuxolimab. These TCRs come from an adult with an advanced solid tumor such as melanoma, head and neck, liver or kidney cancer.

This clone was seen only once. This chain uses TRBV6-1 with TRBJ1-2, with TRBD1 as a possible D gene (6 bases). Trimming shortened V by 2 bases and J by 8 bases, and 18 bases separated the two germline ends. The CDR3 is 15 amino acids. Germline V gene lookup returns CDR1 MNHNS and CDR2 SASEGT. The CDR3 DNA sequence: TGTGCCAGCAGTGAATTCCACACAGGGTCCGGCGGCTACACCTTC. It translates to CASSEFHTGSGGYTF.

V usage is TRBV29-1 and J usage is TRBJ2-2; D not certain. Between the trimmed V and J ends, which lost 6 bases and 1 base, there was a span of 9 bases. CDR3 length: 13 residues. Germline V gives CDR1 SQVTM, CDR2 ANQGSEA. Here the CDR3 reads CSVDDLNTGELFF. CDR3 nucleotide sequence: TGCAGCGTGGATGATTTGAACACCGGGGAGCTGTTTTTT.